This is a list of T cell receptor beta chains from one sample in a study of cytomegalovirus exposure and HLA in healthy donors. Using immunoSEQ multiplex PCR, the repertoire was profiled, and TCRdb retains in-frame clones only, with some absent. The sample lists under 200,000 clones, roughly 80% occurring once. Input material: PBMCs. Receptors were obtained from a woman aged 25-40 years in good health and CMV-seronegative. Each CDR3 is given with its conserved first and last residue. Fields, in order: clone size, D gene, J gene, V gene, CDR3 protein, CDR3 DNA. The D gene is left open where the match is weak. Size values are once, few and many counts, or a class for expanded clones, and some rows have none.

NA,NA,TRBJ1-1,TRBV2,CASRGTRFNTEAFF,TGTGCCTCCCGGGGGACCAGGTTTAACACTGAAGCTTTCTTT
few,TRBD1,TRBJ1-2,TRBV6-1,CASSYGQGGGYTF,TGTGCCAGCAGCTACGGACAGGGAGGTGGCTACACCTTC
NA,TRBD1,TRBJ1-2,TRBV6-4,CASSPYEGAYGYTF,TGTGCCAGCAGCCCCTATGAGGGGGCCTATGGCTACACCTTC
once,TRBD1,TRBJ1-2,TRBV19,CATLDRGEGSYTF,TGTGCCACGTTAGACAGGGGAGAGGGGAGCTACACCTTC
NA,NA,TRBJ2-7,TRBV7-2,CASSLAPTYEQYF,TGTGCCAGCAGCTTAGCGCCTACCTACGAGCAGTACTTC
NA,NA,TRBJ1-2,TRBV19,CASFGQRANYGYTF,TGTGCCAGTTTTGGACAGAGAGCTAACTATGGCTACACCTTC
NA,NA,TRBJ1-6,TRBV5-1,CASSPSAASSYNSPLHF,TGCGCCAGCAGCCCTAGTGCAGCTAGCTCCTATAATTCACCCCTCCACTTT
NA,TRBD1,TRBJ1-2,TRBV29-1,CSGDSNYGYTF,TGCAGCGGGGACAGTAACTATGGCTACACCTTC
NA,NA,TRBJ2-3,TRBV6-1,CAVLDSVGVTQYF,TGTGCCGTGTTGGACAGTGTTGGAGTTACGCAGTATTTT
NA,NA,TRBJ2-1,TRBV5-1,CASSLIDSSYNEQFF,TGCGCCAGCAGCTTGATTGACTCTTCCTACAATGAGCAGTTCTTC
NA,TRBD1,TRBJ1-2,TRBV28,CASSLRGTGGAGGYTF,TGTGCCAGCAGTTTACGAGGCACAGGGGGCGCGGGGGGCTACACCTTC
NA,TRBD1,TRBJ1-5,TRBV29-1,CSVALPTGGAGNQPQHF,TGCAGCGTTGCACTCCCCACAGGGGGCGCGGGCAATCAGCCCCAGCATTTT
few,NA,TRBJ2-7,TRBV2,CASSELGVGISYEQYF,TGTGCCAGCAGCGAATTAGGGGTGGGGATCTCCTACGAGCAGTACTTC
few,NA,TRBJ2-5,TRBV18,CASSPPGSLILTETQYF,TGTGCCAGCTCACCACCGGGCAGCCTCATCTTAACGGAGACCCAGTACTTC
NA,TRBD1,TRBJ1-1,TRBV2,CASSPGGQSEAFF,TGTGCCAGCAGCCCAGGGGGCCAGTCTGAAGCTTTCTTT
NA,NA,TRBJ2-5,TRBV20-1,CSAAKGETQYF,TGCAGTGCTGCGAAGGGGGAGACCCAGTACTTC
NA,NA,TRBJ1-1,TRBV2,CASNQWGEGEAFF,TGTGCCAGCAACCAATGGGGGGAGGGTGAAGCTTTCTTT
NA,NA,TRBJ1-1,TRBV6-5,CASSYGDIMGTEAFF,TGTGCCAGCAGTTACGGGGACATAATGGGCACTGAAGCTTTCTTT
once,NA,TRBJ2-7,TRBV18,CASSPTPYEQYF,TGTGCCAGCTCCCCTACTCCCTACGAGCAGTACTTC
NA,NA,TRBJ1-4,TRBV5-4,CASSPNDKIQEKLFF,TGTGCCAGCAGCCCTAACGACAAGATTCAAGAAAAACTGTTTTTT
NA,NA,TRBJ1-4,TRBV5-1,CASSLASGNEKLFF,TGCGCCAGCAGCTTGGCCAGCGGCAATGAAAAACTGTTTTTT
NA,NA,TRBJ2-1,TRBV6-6,CASSRRTEQFF,TGTGCCAGCAGTAGGCGGACAGAGCAGTTCTTC
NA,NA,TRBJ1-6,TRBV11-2,CASSQEEGPLHF,TGTGCCAGCAGCCAAGAGGAGGGGCCCCTCCACTTT
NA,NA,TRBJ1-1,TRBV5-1,CASSFSSGAVNTEAFF,TGCGCCAGCAGCTTTTCGTCAGGGGCCGTGAACACTGAAGCTTTCTTT
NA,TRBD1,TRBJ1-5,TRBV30,CAWSPATGSSNQPQHF,TGTGCCTGGAGTCCCGCGACAGGGAGTAGCAATCAGCCCCAGCATTTT
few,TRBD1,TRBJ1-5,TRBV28,CASRLQGADQPQHF,TGTGCCAGCAGACTACAGGGGGCCGATCAGCCCCAGCATTTT
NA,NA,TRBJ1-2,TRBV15,CATSTRDIANYGYTF,TGTGCCACCAGCACCCGGGACATAGCTAACTATGGCTACACCTTC
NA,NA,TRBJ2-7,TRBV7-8,CASSPPGGETYEQYF,TGTGCCAGCAGCCCCCCAGGAGGGGAGACCTACGAGCAGTACTTC
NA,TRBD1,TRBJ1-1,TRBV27,CASSSTTGEKAFF,TGTGCCAGCAGCTCCACAACAGGGGAAAAAGCTTTCTTT
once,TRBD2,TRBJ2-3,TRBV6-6,CASSLAGGSTDTQYF,TGTGCCAGCAGTTTAGCGGGGGGGAGCACAGATACGCAGTATTTT
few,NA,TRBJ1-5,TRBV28,CASSLISGIGSQPQHF,TGTGCCAGCAGTTTAATCTCAGGGATCGGCTCTCAGCCCCAGCATTTT
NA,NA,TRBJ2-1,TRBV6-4,CASSERGASLYNEQFF,TGTGCCAGCAGTGAACGCGGGGCCTCGCTTTACAATGAGCAGTTCTTC
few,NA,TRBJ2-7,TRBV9,CASSASGVGVEQYF,TGTGCCAGCAGCGCCTCAGGGGTAGGGGTCGAGCAGTACTTC
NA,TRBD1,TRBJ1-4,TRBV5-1,CASSSTGTEEKLFF,TGCGCCAGCAGCTCAACCGGGACAGAAGAAAAACTGTTTTTT
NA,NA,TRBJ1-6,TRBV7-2,CASSLGRSPLHF,TGTGCCAGCAGTCTCGGGAGATCACCCCTCCACTTT
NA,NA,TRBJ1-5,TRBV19,CASSGVEEGINQPQHF,TGTGCCAGTAGCGGGGTTGAAGAGGGAATCAATCAGCCCCAGCATTTT
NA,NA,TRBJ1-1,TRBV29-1,CSVGGGGGLTEAFF,TGCAGCGTTGGGGGGGGCGGCGGGCTCACTGAAGCTTTCTTT
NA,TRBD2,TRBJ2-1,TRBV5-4,CASTRGPSGGYNEQFF,TGTGCCAGCACCCGAGGTCCTAGCGGGGGTTACAATGAGCAGTTCTTC
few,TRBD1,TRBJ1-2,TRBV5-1,CASSQTGTGPNYGYTF,TGCGCCAGCAGCCAGACCGGGACAGGACCAAACTATGGCTACACCTTC
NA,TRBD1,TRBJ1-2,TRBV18,CASSPGQVEENYGYTF,TGTGCCAGCTCACCCGGACAGGTTGAGGAGAACTATGGCTACACCTTC
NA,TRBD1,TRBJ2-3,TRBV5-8,CASSYPVYQGVADTQYF,TGTGCCAGCAGCTACCCAGTATATCAGGGGGTGGCAGATACGCAGTATTTT
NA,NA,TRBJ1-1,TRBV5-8,CASSLRHSLNTEAFF,TGTGCCAGCAGCTTGAGGCACAGCCTAAACACTGAAGCTTTCTTT
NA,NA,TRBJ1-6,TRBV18,CASSPDPGSSYNSPLHF,TGTGCCAGCTCACCTGATCCAGGAAGCTCCTATAATTCACCCCTCCACTTT
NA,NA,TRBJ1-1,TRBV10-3,CATVAAGGDTEAFF,TGTGCCACAGTGGCAGCGGGAGGGGACACTGAAGCTTTCTTT
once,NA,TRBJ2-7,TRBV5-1,CASSLAGTQGEQYF,TGCGCCAGCAGCTTGGCCGGGACACAGGGCGAGCAGTACTTC
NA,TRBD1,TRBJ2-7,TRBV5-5,CASTFTPGQVTREQYF,TGTGCCAGCACCTTTACTCCGGGACAGGTAACCCGCGAGCAGTACTTC